These T cell receptor beta chains were read from a single sample in a study of blood T cell repertoires in COVID-19. The data were produced by immunoSEQ multiplex PCR, yet TCRdb's version contains in-frame clones alone and is incomplete. Among 45,000 to 65,000 clones listed, just under 90% were seen once. The sample was peripheral blood. The receptors originated from a man older than 75 with active or convalescent COVID-19. Each CDR3 is given with its conserved first and last residue. The D gene is left open where the match is weak. Clone size appears in some rows only: once, few, many, or a class for an expanded clone.

TRBJ2-2	.	TRBD1	TRBV27	TGTGCCAGCAGTTTGCCCTTCCGGGACAGGGGAGCTCGCGTCACCGGGGAGCTGTTTTTT	CASSLPFRDRGARVTGELFF
TRBJ2-7	.	.	TRBV4-3	TGCGCCAGCAGCCCAAGGTTAGGTAGCGACTACGAGCAGTACTTC	CASSPRLGSDYEQYF
TRBJ2-2	once	.	TRBV19	TGTGCCAGTAGTATTGGGCGAAGGACCGGGGAGCTGTTTTTT	CASSIGRRTGELFF
TRBJ2-7	.	.	TRBV5-5	TGTGCCAGCAGCTTTCCAGGTCTCGACGAGCAGTACTTC	CASSFPGLDEQYF
TRBJ2-7	.	TRBD2	TRBV6-2/TRBV6-3	TGTGCCAGCAGCCGCGGACTAGTGGGCGAGCAGTACTTC	CASSRGLVGEQYF
TRBJ2-7	.	TRBD1	TRBV5-1	TGCGCCAGCAGCTTATCCACGGGACAGTCCCGAGAGCAGTACTTC	CASSLSTGQSREQYF
TRBJ2-3	.	TRBD2	TRBV5-5	TGTGCCAGCAGCCTCTCCGGGACTAGTACAGATACGCAGTATTTT	CASSLSGTSTDTQYF
TRBJ1-2	.	TRBD1	TRBV6-2/TRBV6-3	TGTGCCAGCAGTTACGAACAGGGGATGGACTATGGCTACACCTTC	CASSYEQGMDYGYTF
TRBJ2-3	.	TRBD1	TRBV2	TGTGCCAGCAGGGTTAACAGGGGGAAAAAGACAGATACGCAGTATTTT	CASRVNRGKKTDTQYF
TRBJ1-5	.	.	TRBV30	TGTGCCTGGAGTGTACGGAGGGGCCTAGAGGGCAATCAGCCCCAGCATTTT	CAWSVRRGLEGNQPQHF
TRBJ2-7	.	TRBD2	TRBV6-2/TRBV6-3	TGTGCCAGCAGTTATTACGAGACTAGCGGCTACGAGCAGTACTTC	CASSYYETSGYEQYF
TRBJ1-2	.	.	TRBV5-4	TGTGCCAGCAGCTCGAGGGGAGGTGAGGGCTACACCTTC	CASSSRGGEGYTF
TRBJ2-3	.	TRBD2	TRBV6-2/TRBV6-3	TGTGCCAGCAGTTACAGTGGACTCGGGACTAGCGGGGGGGTTGGTACAGATACGCAGTATTTT	CASSYSGLGTSGGVGTDTQYF
TRBJ1-2	once	.	TRBV24-1	TGTGCCACCAGTGATTCCCTCAGGGTCGGCTACACCTTC	CATSDSLRVGYTF
TRBJ2-2	.	.	TRBV9	TGTGCCAGCAGCGCAGTCCACCTCCGGGGAGAGCTGTTTTTT	CASSAVHLRGELFF
TRBJ2-7	.	TRBD2	TRBV28	TGTGCCAGCAAGAGAGGACTAGCGGGAGGGGCCTACGAGCAGTACTTC	CASKRGLAGGAYEQYF
TRBJ2-5	.	TRBD2	TRBV23-1	TGCGCCAGCAGTCAATCCACCCCCCGAAAAGCGGGAGAAGAGACCCAGTACTTC	CASSQSTPRKAGEETQYF
TRBJ1-3	.	TRBD1	TRBV18	TGTGCCAGCTCACCCGGACAGGGGAGCCTACTCTCTGGAAACACCATATATTTT	CASSPGQGSLLSGNTIYF
TRBJ2-1	.	.	TRBV19	TGTGCCAGTAGTATACCCTCCTACGGTCCCGCTTACAATGAGCAGTTCTTC	CASSIPSYGPAYNEQFF
TRBJ2-7	.	.	TRBV28	TGTGCCAGCATTGACGGGTCCCGTTACGAGCAGTACTTC	CASIDGSRYEQYF
TRBJ1-2	.	.	TRBV19	TGTGCCAGTAGAAGAGGGATCGACTATGGCTACACCTTC	CASRRGIDYGYTF
TRBJ1-6	.	TRBD1	TRBV16	TGTGCCAGCAGCCTAGCGGGACAGGGTTGGAATTCACCCCTCCACTTT	CASSLAGQGWNSPLHF
TRBJ1-2	few	TRBD1	TRBV6-2/TRBV6-3	TGTGCCAGCAGTTACCCGACAGGGGAGAACTATGGCTACACCTTC	CASSYPTGENYGYTF
TRBJ2-7	.	TRBD1	TRBV4-2	TGTGCCAGCAGCCACAGGACAGGGGCCGAACCCTACGAGCAGTACTTC	CASSHRTGAEPYEQYF
TRBJ1-3	.	.	TRBV30	TGTGCCTGGAGCTCCGACTGGAACTCTGGAAACACCATATATTTT	CAWSSDWNSGNTIYF
TRBJ2-7	few	TRBD2	TRBV28	TGTGCCAGCAGTTTCGAACTAGCGGGAGGCGTGTCGCCGTACTTC	CASSFELAGGVSPYF
TRBJ2-7	.	.	TRBV5-1	TGCGCCAGCAGCTTGGAAGGGGACTCGACGCCTGGCAGCGCCTACGAGCAGTACTTC	CASSLEGDSTPGSAYEQYF
TRBJ2-5	.	TRBD1	TRBV30	TGTGCCTGGAGTGTACCAGGGGGCGACTGGGACTCTTCCCAAGAGACCCAGTACTTC	CAWSVPGGDWDSSQETQYF
TRBJ1-5	.	.	TRBV19	TGTGCCAGTAGTATTCAGTCAGGGAGCAATCAGCCCCAGCATTTT	CASSIQSGSNQPQHF
TRBJ2-1	.	TRBD1	TRBV7-2	TGTGCCAGCAGCTCGGGACAGTCTTCCGATGAGCAGTTCTTC	CASSSGQSSDEQFF
TRBJ2-1	.	TRBD1	TRBV19	TGTGCCAGTAGATCGGACAGGGGACCCTACAATGAGCAGTTCTTC	CASRSDRGPYNEQFF
TRBJ1-1	.	.	TRBV19	TGTGCCAGTAGTACATATTTAGGCAGGGTAACGAACACTGAAGCTTTCTTT	CASSTYLGRVTNTEAFF
TRBJ1-2	.	TRBD1	TRBV7-2	TGTGCCAGCAGCAGGGACAGGGGAGGGTATGGCTACACCTTC	CASSRDRGGYGYTF